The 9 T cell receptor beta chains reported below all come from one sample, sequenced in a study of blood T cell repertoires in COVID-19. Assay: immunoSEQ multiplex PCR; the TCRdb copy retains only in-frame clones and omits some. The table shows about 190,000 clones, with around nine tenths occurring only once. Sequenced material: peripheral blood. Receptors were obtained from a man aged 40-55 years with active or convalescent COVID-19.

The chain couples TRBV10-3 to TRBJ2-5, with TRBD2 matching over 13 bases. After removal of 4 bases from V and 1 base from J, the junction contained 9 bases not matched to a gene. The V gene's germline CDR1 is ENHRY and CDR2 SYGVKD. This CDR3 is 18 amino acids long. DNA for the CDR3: TGTGCCATCAGTGGGACAAACGGGACTAGCGGGACCCAAGAGACCCAGTACTTC. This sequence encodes CAISGTNGTSGTQETQYF.

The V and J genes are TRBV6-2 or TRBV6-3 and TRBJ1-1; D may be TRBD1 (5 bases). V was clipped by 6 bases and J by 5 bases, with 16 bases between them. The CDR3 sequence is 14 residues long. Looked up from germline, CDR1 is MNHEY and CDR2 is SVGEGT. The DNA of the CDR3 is TGTGCCAGCAGCTGGGGGGGGTCGGCGACTGAAGCTTTCTTT. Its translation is CASSWGGSATEAFF.

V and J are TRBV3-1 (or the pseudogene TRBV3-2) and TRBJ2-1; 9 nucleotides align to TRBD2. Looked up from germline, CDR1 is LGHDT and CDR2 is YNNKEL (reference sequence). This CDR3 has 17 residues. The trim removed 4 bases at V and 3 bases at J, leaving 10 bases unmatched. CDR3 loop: CASSPRVAGVGYNEQFF. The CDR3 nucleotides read TGTGCCAGCAGCCCTCGAGTAGCGGGAGTTGGCTACAATGAGCAGTTCTTC.

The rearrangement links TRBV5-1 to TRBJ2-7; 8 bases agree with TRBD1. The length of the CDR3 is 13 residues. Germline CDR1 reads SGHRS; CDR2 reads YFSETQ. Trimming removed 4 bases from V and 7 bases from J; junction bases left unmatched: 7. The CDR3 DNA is TGCGCCAGCAGCGTCGACAGGGGAATTGAGCAGTACTTC. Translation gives CASSVDRGIEQYF. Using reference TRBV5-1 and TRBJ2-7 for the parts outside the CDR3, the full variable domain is KAGVTQTPRYLIKTRGQQVTLSCSPISGHRSVSWYQQTPGQGLQFLFEYFSETQRNKGNFPGRFSGRQFSNSRSEMNVSTLELGDSALYLCASSVDRGIEQYFGPGTRLTVT.

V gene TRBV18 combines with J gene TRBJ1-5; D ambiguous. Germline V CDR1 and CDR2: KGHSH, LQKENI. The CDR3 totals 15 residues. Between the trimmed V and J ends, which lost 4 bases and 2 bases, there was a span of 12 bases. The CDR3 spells CASSHSSEGNQPQHF. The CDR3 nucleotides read TGTGCCAGCTCACATTCGTCTGAGGGCAATCAGCCCCAGCATTTT.

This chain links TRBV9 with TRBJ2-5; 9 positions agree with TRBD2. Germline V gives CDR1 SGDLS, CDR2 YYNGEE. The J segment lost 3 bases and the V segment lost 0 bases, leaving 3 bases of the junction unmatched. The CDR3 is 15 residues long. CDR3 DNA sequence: TGTGCCAGCAGCGTAGAGGCTAGCGGGGAAGAGACCCAGTACTTC. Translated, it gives CASSVEASGEETQYF.

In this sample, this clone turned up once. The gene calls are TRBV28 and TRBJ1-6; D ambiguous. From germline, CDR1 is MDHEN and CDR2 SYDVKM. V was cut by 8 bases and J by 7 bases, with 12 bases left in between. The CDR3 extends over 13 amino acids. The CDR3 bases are TGTGCCAGCTTCCCAGGCCTAAATTCACCCCTCCACTTT. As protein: CASFPGLNSPLHF.

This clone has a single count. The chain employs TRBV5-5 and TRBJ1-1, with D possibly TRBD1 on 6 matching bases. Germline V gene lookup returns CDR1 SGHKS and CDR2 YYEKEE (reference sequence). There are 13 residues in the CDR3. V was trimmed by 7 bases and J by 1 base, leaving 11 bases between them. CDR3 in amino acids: CASARQENTEAFF. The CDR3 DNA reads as TGTGCCAGCGCCCGACAGGAGAACACTGAAGCTTTCTTT.

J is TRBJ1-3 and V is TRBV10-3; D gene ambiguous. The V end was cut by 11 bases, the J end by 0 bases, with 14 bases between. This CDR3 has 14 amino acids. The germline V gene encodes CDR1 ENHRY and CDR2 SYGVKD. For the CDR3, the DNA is TGTGCCGCCCGCCCCGCCGGCTCTGGAAACACCATATATTTT. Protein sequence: CAARPAGSGNTIYF.